Following are 30 T cell receptor beta chains from one sample sequenced in a study of cytomegalovirus exposure and HLA in healthy donors. PCR amplification relied on 60 Vbeta primers (plus 13 Jbeta primers). TCRdb's copy holds only in-frame clones and misses some; the assay was immunoSEQ multiplex PCR. The sample consists of 200,000 to 250,000 clones, approximately 84% of them appearing once. Input material: PBMCs. These receptor sequences come from a woman aged 40 to 50 in good health and CMV-seronegative.

This rearrangement joins TRBV2 to TRBJ1-1, with 7 bases aligning to TRBD1. The germline V gene encodes CDR1 SNHLY and CDR2 FYNNEI. Trimming removed 5 bases from V and 5 bases from J; junction bases left unmatched: 5. The CDR3 totals 13 residues. CDR3 amino acids: CASSRQGRTEAFF. The CDR3 DNA reads as TGTGCCAGCAGTCGACAGGGAAGGACTGAAGCTTTCTTT.

The chain employs TRBV5-1 and TRBJ1-2; D remains unclear. Germline V lookup: CDR1 SGHRS, CDR2 YFSETQ. V lost 0 bases to trimming and J lost 4 bases, with 13 bases between them. The CDR3 covers 15 residues. CDR3 loop: CASSLAPEIRYGYTF. As DNA, the CDR3 is TGCGCCAGCAGCTTGGCCCCCGAGATCCGCTATGGCTACACCTTC.

V and J are TRBV15 and TRBJ1-2, with D perhaps matching TRBD1 (5 bases). CDR3 size: 16 residues. Trimming pared 6 bases from V and 2 bases from J, leaving 19 bases between. From germline, CDR1 is LNHNV and CDR2 YYDKDF (reference sequence). The CDR3 loop is CATRRGGSGQNYGYTF. DNA for the CDR3: TGTGCCACCAGACGGGGAGGGTCAGGGCAGAACTATGGCTACACCTTC.

The J gene is TRBJ2-7, the V gene TRBV6-1; 9 nucleotides agree with TRBD1. The germline CDR1 and CDR2 sequences are MNHNS and SASEGT. The CDR3 loop spans 15 amino acids. The V gene end was trimmed by 3 bases and the J gene end by 4 bases; junction bases not matched to a gene: 7. CDR3 nucleotides: TGTGCCAGCAGTGACGTCTCCGGGACAGGGTACGAGCAGTACTTC. Translated: CASSDVSGTGYEQYF.

CDR3 protein: CASRTGGTDTQYF. For the CDR3, the DNA is TGTGCCAGCAGAACAGGGGGCACAGATACGCAGTATTTT. The chain is built from TRBV27 and TRBJ2-3, with 7 bases that match TRBD1. J was trimmed by 1 base and V by 6 bases; bases with no gene match: 1. Germline CDR1 MNHEY, CDR2 SMNVEV (reference sequence). This CDR3 spans 13 amino acids.

DNA for the CDR3: TGTGCCAGCAGCTCCCCAGTGCTAGAGACCCAGTACTTC. Its translation is CASSSPVLETQYF. The chain combines TRBV11-2 with TRBJ2-5; no definite D call. The CDR3 contains 13 residues. V was pared by 4 bases and J by 4 bases, with 10 bases between. Germline-derived CDR1 and CDR2 are SGHAT and FQNNGV. Complete variable domain (other parts from reference TRBV11-2 and TRBJ2-5): EAGVAQSPRYKIIEKRQSVAFWCNPISGHATLYWYQQILGQGPKLLIQFQNNGVVDDSQLPKDRFSAERLKGVDSTLKIQPAKLEDSAVYLCASSSPVLETQYFGPGTRLLVL.

V and J are TRBV11-3 and TRBJ2-1; 10 bases fit TRBD2. With 6 bases clipped from V and 10 bases from J, the junction kept 12 bases outside the gene matches. The CDR3 sequence is 15 residues long. CDR1 and CDR2 from the germline V gene are SGHNT and YENEEA. The CDR3 spells CASSQKTSGHPEQFF. The CDR3 DNA reads TGTGCCAGCAGTCAAAAGACTAGCGGGCACCCCGAGCAGTTCTTC.

This chain connects TRBV7-6 to TRBJ2-3; 12 bases are shared with TRBD2. V was clipped by 6 bases and J by 2 bases; unmatched bases: 6. This CDR3 is 16 amino acids long. The V gene's germline CDR1 is SGHVS and CDR2 FNYEAQ. The CDR3 spells CASRVTSGGFTDTQYF. The CDR3 nucleotides are TGTGCCAGCAGGGTGACTAGCGGGGGATTCACAGATACGCAGTATTTT.

The rearrangement uses TRBV19 and TRBJ2-3; 10 nucleotides line up with TRBD2. The CDR3 totals 15 residues. Per germline, CDR1 LNHDA and CDR2 SQIVND (reference sequence). V gave up 3 bases and J gave up 7 bases; unmatched junction bases: 7. This CDR3 reads CASSIQRGGGYTQYF. Here the CDR3 DNA reads TGTGCCAGTAGTATTCAGCGGGGGGGCGGGTATACGCAGTATTTT.

V and J are TRBV7-9 and TRBJ1-6; D might be TRBD1 (5 bases). V was cut by 0 bases and J by 7 bases, with 7 bases left in between. This CDR3 region has 14 residues. The germline CDR1 and CDR2 sequences are SEHNR and FQNEAQ (reference sequence). CDR3 nucleotide sequence: TGTGCCAGCAGCTTAGCGGCAGGGAATTCACCCCTCCACTTT. Encoded protein: CASSLAAGNSPLHF. Together with reference TRBV7-9 and TRBJ1-6, the CDR3 gives the full variable domain: DTGVSQNPRHKITKRGQNVTFRCDPISEHNRLYWYRQTLGQGPEFLTYFQNEAQLEKSRLLSDRFSAERPKGSFSTLEIQRTEQGDSAMYLCASSLAAGNSPLHFGNGTRLTVT.

This chain uses TRBV10-3 with TRBJ2-5; D is possibly TRBD2 (6 bases). This CDR3 spans 14 amino acids. CDR1 and CDR2 (germline): ENHRY, SYGVKD. V lost 6 bases and J 5 bases, leaving 16 bases between the germline ends. For the CDR3, the DNA is TGTGCCATCAGCGGACCTAGTGCGGGGGAGACCCAGTACTTC. Residues: CAISGPSAGETQYF.

The chain combines TRBV6-1 with TRBJ2-7, with TRBD1 matching over 7 bases. The CDR3 runs 16 residues. V was clipped by 2 bases and J by 2 bases; unmatched bases: 9. Germline V gene data show CDR1 as MNHNS and CDR2 as SASEGT. The CDR3 sequence: CASSEMRTGVAYEQYF. CDR3 bases: TGTGCCAGCAGTGAAATGAGGACAGGAGTAGCCTACGAGCAGTACTTC.

V and J are TRBV28 and TRBJ2-7, with D tentatively TRBD2 (6 bases). V was pared by 5 bases and J by 6 bases, with 26 bases between. The CDR3 spans 17 residues. CDR1 MDHEN and CDR2 SYDVKM come from the germline V gene. The CDR3 nucleotides are TGTGCCAGCAGTCTGACCGGGACCAGGGTTTGGGGGGTCGAGCAGTACTTC. Translating gives CASSLTGTRVWGVEQYF.

The V and J genes are TRBV6-5 and TRBJ1-6; tentative D call: TRBD1 (6 bases). The CDR3 extends over 12 amino acids. Germline CDR1 and CDR2: MNHEY and SVGAGI. Trimming shortened V by 6 bases and J by 18 bases, and 18 bases separated the two germline ends. The CDR3 DNA is TGTGCCAGCAGGTCCCGGGACATCAGTAACCACTTT. Protein: CASRSRDISNHF.

This clone was recorded only once. V gene TRBV7-9 combines with J gene TRBJ1-1; no firm D call. This CDR3 contains 15 residues. V shed 1 base and J shed 0 bases, with 9 bases lying between them. Germline V gene lookup returns CDR1 SEHNR and CDR2 FQNEAQ (reference sequence). CDR3 region: CASSLGGALNTEAFF. The CDR3 nucleotides read TGTGCCAGCAGCTTAGGAGGAGCACTGAACACTGAAGCTTTCTTT.

The chain employs TRBV11-3 and TRBJ2-1, with a possible D match to TRBD1 (5 bases). Trimming shortened V by 0 bases and J by 9 bases, and 18 bases separated the two germline ends. This CDR3 is built from 16 residues. CDR1 is SGHNT, CDR2 YENEEA, per germline. The CDR3 protein is CASSLDHDRPGSEQFF. The CDR3 DNA reads TGTGCCAGCAGCTTAGATCATGACAGACCTGGCAGTGAGCAGTTCTTC.

This chain connects TRBV5-1 to TRBJ2-1, with 7 bases lining up with TRBD1. The ends lost 4 bases at V and 4 bases at J; junction bases unmatched: 5. From germline, CDR1 is SGHRS and CDR2 YFSETQ. The CDR3 totals 14 residues. CDR3 in DNA: TGCGCCAGCAGCCTGGGGGACAGTTACAATGAGCAGTTCTTC. Translating gives CASSLGDSYNEQFF.

The CDR3 reads CASSSVGLREDGYTF. The CDR3 coding sequence is TGTGCCAGCAGCTCCGTCGGTTTGAGGGAGGATGGCTACACCTTC. The V and J genes are TRBV5-4 and TRBJ1-2; D is ambiguous. CDR1 is SGHNT, CDR2 YYREEE, per germline (reference sequence). V lost 3 bases, J lost 6 bases, and 18 bases lay in between. This CDR3 has 15 residues. Filled out from reference TRBV5-4 and TRBJ1-2, the complete variable domain reads ETGVTQSPTHLIKTRGQQVTLRCSSQSGHNTVSWYQQALGQGPQFIFQYYREEENGRGNFPPRFSGLQFPNYSSELNVNALELDDSALYLCASSSVGLREDGYTFGSGTRLTVV.

DNA of the CDR3: TGTGCCAGCCAGTCGTGGGCCATCACTGAAGCTTTCTTT. It is translated as CASQSWAITEAFF. This sequence joins TRBV28 and TRBJ1-1; D call uncertain. Germline-derived CDR1 and CDR2 are MDHEN and SYDVKM. V lost 8 bases and J lost 4, with 14 bases in between. This CDR3 region has 13 residues.

The J gene is TRBJ2-7, the V gene TRBV28, with 11 bases identical to TRBD1. This CDR3 comprises 15 residues. Trimming took 5 bases from V and 7 from J; bases not matched to a gene: 10. Germline lookup yields CDR1 MDHEN and CDR2 SYDVKM. As DNA, the CDR3 is TGTGCCAGCAGTCCACTCTCCGGGACAGGGGGTGAGCAGTACTTC. This translates into CASSPLSGTGGEQYF.

This clone came up a few times. J is TRBJ2-7 and V is TRBV27, with 7 bases aligning to TRBD1. The CDR3 is made up of 14 amino acids. Germline CDR1 reads MNHEY; CDR2 reads SMNVEV (reference sequence). The J segment lost 3 bases and the V segment lost 5 bases, leaving 7 bases of the junction unmatched. CDR3 in DNA: TGTGCCAGCAGTGCTAGACAGGGAAGCTACGAGCAGTACTTC. It codes for CASSARQGSYEQYF.

This chain links TRBV28 with TRBJ1-1; possible D gene TRBD1, 5 bases. The V end was cut by 5 bases, the J end by 9 bases, with 16 bases between. CDR3 length: 13 residues. The germline V gene has CDR1 MDHEN and CDR2 SYDVKM. The CDR3 sequence: CASSPSFRGKAFF. CDR3 sequence (DNA): TGTGCCAGCAGTCCATCATTCCGGGGGAAAGCTTTCTTT.

V and J are TRBV11-2 and TRBJ1-1; 7 bases are a match to TRBD1. From germline, CDR1 is SGHAT and CDR2 FQNNGV. The junction had 8 bases not matched to a gene; V was cut back by 6 bases and J by 4 bases. The CDR3 loop spans 14 amino acids. The CDR3 region is CASRVTAGGTEAFF. The CDR3 nucleotides are TGTGCCAGCAGAGTGACCGCAGGGGGCACTGAAGCTTTCTTT.

Here the CDR3 DNA reads TGTGCCATCAGTGAGTGGGGACTAGCGGGGGGCCACAGCTCCTACAATGAGCAGTTCTTC. Protein: CAISEWGLAGGHSSYNEQFF. V and J are TRBV10-3 and TRBJ2-1; 15 bases agree with TRBD2. The germline gives CDR1 ENHRY, CDR2 SYGVKD. There are 20 residues in the CDR3. Trimming cost V 1 base and J 0 bases; bases outside gene matches: 7.

V is TRBV27 and J is TRBJ1-6; D gene uncertain. Trimming stripped 8 bases from V and 3 bases from J, with 11 bases between. This CDR3 region has 14 residues. Looked up from germline, CDR1 is MNHEY and CDR2 is SMNVEV (reference sequence). The CDR3 loop reads CASRSVGYNSPLHF. The CDR3 region has the DNA TGTGCCAGCCGCTCGGTCGGCTATAATTCACCCCTCCACTTT.

This clone appeared once. The J gene is TRBJ1-1, the V gene TRBV13; D possibly corresponds to TRBD1 (6 bases). The V gene lost 5 bases and the J gene lost 6 bases, with 16 bases spanning the gap. Germline V gene data show CDR1 as PRHDT and CDR2 as FYEKMQ (reference sequence). This CDR3 spans 14 amino acids. The CDR3 reads CASSLLLTGAEAFF. The CDR3 DNA sequence: TGTGCCAGCAGCCTCCTCTTGACAGGCGCTGAAGCTTTCTTT.

The J gene is TRBJ2-7, the V gene TRBV11-2; weak D call: TRBD2 (5 bases). Trimming removed 6 bases at V and 1 base at J, with 13 bases between. This CDR3 has 14 amino acids. Germline CDR1 is SGHAT and CDR2 is FQNNGV. As DNA, the CDR3 is TGTGCCAGCAGTCACCCGGGAAAATCCTACGAGCAGTACTTC. Translated: CASSHPGKSYEQYF. The complete variable domain, with remaining parts taken from reference TRBV11-2 and TRBJ2-7, reads EAGVAQSPRYKIIEKRQSVAFWCNPISGHATLYWYQQILGQGPKLLIQFQNNGVVDDSQLPKDRFSAERLKGVDSTLKIQPAKLEDSAVYLCASSHPGKSYEQYFGPGTRLTVT.

The chain links TRBV6-5 to TRBJ1-4, with a weak D call TRBD1 (5 bases). The ends were cut back, 4 bases at V and 8 bases at J, with 14 bases in the middle. Germline V CDR1 and CDR2: MNHEY, SVGAGI. The CDR3 consists of 14 residues. This chain's CDR3 is CASSWGRQGEKLFF. The CDR3 DNA follows: TGTGCCAGCAGTTGGGGTAGGCAGGGAGAAAAACTGTTTTTT.

V and J are TRBV28 and TRBJ2-3, with 12 bases fitting TRBD2. The CDR3 contains 17 residues. V dropped 1 base and J dropped 2; count of bases not matched to a gene: 4. Germline V gene sequence: CDR1 MDHEN, CDR2 SYDVKM. The CDR3 DNA is TGTGCCAGCAGTTTATCCCGGACTAGCGGGGACACAGATACGCAGTATTTT. Its protein is CASSLSRTSGDTDTQYF.

CDR3 nucleotides: TGCGCCAGCAGCTTGGATCAGGGGACTGAAGCTTTCTTT. It yields the protein CASSLDQGTEAFF. The chain links TRBV5-1 to TRBJ1-1, with D perhaps matching TRBD1 (6 bases). The CDR3 covers 13 residues. Germline V gene lookup returns CDR1 SGHRS and CDR2 YFSETQ. V lost 0 bases, J lost 5 bases, and 8 bases lay in between.